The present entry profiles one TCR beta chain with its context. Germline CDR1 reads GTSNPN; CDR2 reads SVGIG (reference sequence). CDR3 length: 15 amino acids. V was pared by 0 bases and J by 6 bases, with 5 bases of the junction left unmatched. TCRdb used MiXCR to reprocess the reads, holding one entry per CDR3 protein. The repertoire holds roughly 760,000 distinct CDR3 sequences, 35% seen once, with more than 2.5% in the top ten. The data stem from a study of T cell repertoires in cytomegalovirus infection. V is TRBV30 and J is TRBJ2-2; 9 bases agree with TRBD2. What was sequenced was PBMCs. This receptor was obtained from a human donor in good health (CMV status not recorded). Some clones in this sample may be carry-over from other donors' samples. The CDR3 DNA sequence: TGTGCCTGGAGTGTCTGGACTAGCGTTGCCGGGGAGCTGTTTTTT. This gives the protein CAWSVWTSVAGELFF.